The T cell receptor (beta chain) described here comes from a study of post-analysis software for immune sequencing data. General study findings and limits: Multiple sclerosis patients had significantly lower normalized Chao1 diversity than controls. With TRBV5-6, TRBV5-1 and TRBV20-1 included, five TRBV segments were more frequent in patients than in controls.

Trimming cost V 0 bases and J 5 bases, with 8 bases left between them. Per the germline V gene, CDR1 is MNHEY and CDR2 is SMNVEV (reference sequence). This CDR3 has 13 amino acids. Unique-molecular-identifier-tagged TCR beta cDNA libraries were used. Using its own MiXCR run on the PCR reads, TCRdb lists one record per CDR3 protein. The sample consists of 650,000 to 850,000 distinct CDR3 sequences, around 45% of them appearing once. Remarks on this clonotype: Its specificity is unknown.

Sample: blood. The TCR originated in a girl aged 10 to 17 with multiple sclerosis. The chain is built from TRBV27 and TRBJ2-7; D call uncertain. In nucleotides, the CDR3 is TGTGCCAGCAGTTTATCCAGAGGCGACGAGCAGTACTTC. Its translation: CASSLSRGDEQYF.